The 9 T cell receptor beta chains below come from one sample, sequenced in a study of cytomegalovirus exposure and HLA in healthy donors (dated by TCRdb to 2017 to 2019). The method was the immunoSEQ multiplex PCR assay. For the multiplex PCR, a mixture combining 60 forward primers for TCR Vbeta segments and 13 reverse primers for TCR Jbeta segments was used. Entries here come from immuneACCESS through TCRdb and include only in-frame sequences with V and J called. Some clones fail to appear in such tables; in the studies checked, an unresolved V gene covers under half of the shortfall, and the cause of the remainder is unknown. The sample data list 50,000 or so clones, and 81% of these were observed just once. Of the sample, around 2.5% is held by the ten largest clones. Sequencing was carried out using PBMCs. The source of these receptors is a boy aged 5-17 years in good health and CMV-seropositive.

This chain connects TRBV11-2 to TRBJ1-4, with D tentatively TRBD1 (6 bases). The CDR3 runs to 15 residues. Germline V gene sequence: CDR1 SGHAT, CDR2 FQNNGV. V was trimmed by 1 base and J by 8 bases, leaving 14 bases between them. DNA for the CDR3: TGTGCCAGCAGCTTAGTGGAAGGGACAAGGGAAAAACTGTTTTTT. The encoded protein is CASSLVEGTREKLFF.

The rearrangement joins TRBV18 to TRBJ2-7, with D possibly TRBD1 on 5 matching bases. The CDR3 has 15 amino acids. The V end lost 2 bases, the J end lost 3 bases, and 14 bases lay between the germline ends. In germline, CDR1 is KGHSH, CDR2 LQKENI. CDR3 coding DNA: TGTGCCAGCTCACCAAACCCTGGGGCTAACTACGAGCAGTACTTC. Translating gives CASSPNPGANYEQYF.

The genes are TRBV2 and TRBJ2-5; 9 bases line up with TRBD1. The CDR3 is 14 amino acids. V trimming: 8 bases; J trimming: 4 bases; junction bases outside the gene matches: 8. Germline V gene sequence: CDR1 SNHLY, CDR2 FYNNEI. CDR3 sequence (DNA): TGTGCCAGCGAGGAGGGACAGGGAGTAGAGACCCAGTACTTC. The encoded protein is CASEEGQGVETQYF. The full variable domain, rest sourced from reference TRBV2 and TRBJ2-5, is EPEVTQTPSHQVTQMGQEVILRCVPISNHLYFYWYRQILGQKVEFLVSFYNNEISEKSEIFDDQFSVERPDGSNFTLKIRSTKLEDSAMYFCASEEGQGVETQYFGPGTRLLVL.

This sequence joins TRBV5-6 and TRBJ2-7, with TRBD1 identical over 7 bases. The V gene's germline CDR1 is SGHDT and CDR2 YYEEEE. With V trimmed by 0 bases and J by 5 bases, 2 bases remained unmatched. The CDR3 spans 13 residues. CDR3 nucleotide sequence: TGTGCCAGCAGCTTGGTAGGGGGCCACGAGCAGTACTTC. It specifies CASSLVGGHEQYF. Complete variable domain (other parts from reference TRBV5-6 and TRBJ2-7): DAGVTQSPTHLIKTRGQQVTLRCSPKSGHDTVSWYQQALGQGPQFIFQYYEEEERQRGNFPDRFSGHQFPNYSSELNVNALLLGDSALYLCASSLVGGHEQYFGPGTRLTVT.

The rearrangement links TRBV6-6 to TRBJ1-6; the D gene is possibly TRBD1 (5 bases). The CDR3 is made up of 13 amino acids. V was trimmed by 6 bases and J by 6 bases, leaving 9 bases between them. Germline CDR1 is MNHNY and CDR2 is SVGAGI (reference sequence). CDR3 protein: CASRGPGNSPLHF. CDR3 nucleotides: TGTGCCAGCAGGGGGCCTGGTAATTCACCCCTCCACTTT.

This rearrangement joins TRBV29-1 to TRBJ1-1; no reliable D call. The CDR3 sequence is 14 residues long. Germline CDR1 and CDR2: SQVTM and ANQGSEA. Trimming pared 7 bases from V and 2 bases from J, leaving 17 bases between. The CDR3 DNA reads as TGCAGCGCTAATACGGCACAGAGAAACACTGAAGCTTTCTTT. Its protein is CSANTAQRNTEAFF.

V usage is TRBV19 and J usage is TRBJ1-3, with 8 bases that match TRBD1. CDR3 length equals 12 residues. Germline trimming cut 6 bases from V and 8 bases from J; bases unmatched to any gene: 3. In germline, CDR1 is LNHDA, CDR2 SQIVND (reference sequence). The CDR3 loop reads CASRDRVDTIYF. CDR3 nucleotides: TGTGCCAGTAGGGACAGGGTAGACACCATATATTTT. Complete variable domain (other parts from reference TRBV19 and TRBJ1-3): DGGITQSPKYLFRKEGQNVTLSCEQNLNHDAMYWYRQDPGQGLRLIYYSQIVNDFQKGDIAEGYSVSREKKESFPLTVTSAQKNPTAFYLCASRDRVDTIYFGEGSWLTVV.

This clone came up a few times. CDR3 sequence reads: CSVRDRGERGELFF. The CDR3 bases are TGCAGCGTCAGGGACAGGGGTGAGCGCGGGGAGCTGTTTTTT. The chain links TRBV29-1 to TRBJ2-2, with 10 bases that match TRBD1. Trimming at V came to 6 bases and at J to 7 bases, leaving 8 bases not matched to a gene. The germline V gene has CDR1 SQVTM and CDR2 ANQGSEA. The CDR3 is made up of 14 amino acids.

The sample holds one count of this clone. The identical CDR3 is also encoded by other nucleotide sequences in the sample. The chain uses TRBV6-5 and TRBJ2-7; TRBD1 aligns across 8 bases. With 6 bases clipped from V and 3 bases from J, the junction kept 7 bases outside the gene matches. The germline gives CDR1 MNHEY, CDR2 SVGAGI. The CDR3 sequence is 14 residues long. The CDR3 protein is CASSPRDRFYEQYF. Here the CDR3 DNA reads TGTGCCAGCAGCCCCCGGGACAGGTTCTACGAGCAGTACTTC.